Shown below are 30 T cell receptor beta chains from a single sample sequenced in a study of T-cell reconstitution after alpha-beta-depleted transplantation in children. Preparing the TCRbeta library involved the use of unique molecular identifiers. TCRdb re-analysed the PCR reads in MiXCR, keeping a single row per CDR3 protein. The table shows some 500,000 distinct CDR3 sequences, with about 31% occurring only once. This specimen consisted of PBMCs from the stem cell graft donor, obtained from the stem cell graft. The receptors were gathered from a human donor who donated a stem cell graft to a child with aplastic anemia.

The sample holds a few counts of this clonotype. The chain combines TRBV27 with TRBJ2-6, with D unclear. The CDR3 runs 15 residues. Trimming took off 2 bases at V and 2 bases at J, with 7 bases between the two ends. Germline lookup yields CDR1 MNHEY and CDR2 SMNVEV (reference sequence). Here the CDR3 reads CASSLEFPGANVLTF. CDR3 sequence (DNA): TGTGCCAGCAGTTTAGAGTTCCCTGGGGCCAACGTCCTGACTTTC.

V and J are TRBV15 and TRBJ2-7; D is possibly TRBD2 (6 bases). The V gene's germline CDR1 is LNHNV and CDR2 YYDKDF (reference sequence). V lost 4 bases, J lost 3 bases, and 16 bases lay in between. The CDR3 is 15 residues long. This CDR3 reads CATSTGTTGVYEQYF. CDR3 DNA sequence: TGTGCCACCAGCACCGGGACCACGGGGGTCTACGAGCAGTACTTC. The variable domain in full, completed from reference TRBV15 and TRBJ2-7, reads DAMVIQNPRYQVTQFGKPVTLSCSQTLNHNVMYWYQQKSSQAPKLLFHYYDKDFNNEADTPDNFQSRRPNTSFCFLDIRSPGLGDTAMYLCATSTGTTGVYEQYFGPGTRLTVT.

This clonotype was counted only a few times. This sequence joins TRBV7-9 and TRBJ2-4; D ambiguous. CDR3 size: 11 residues. V lost 3 bases and J 10 bases, leaving 7 bases between the germline ends. Germline V gives CDR1 SEHNR, CDR2 FQNEAQ (reference sequence). The CDR3 bases are TGTGCCAGCAGCTTTAGTGATATTCAGTACTTC. Translation gives CASSFSDIQYF.

V gene TRBV7-2 combines with J gene TRBJ2-3; D possibly corresponds to TRBD2 (6 bases). Germline V lookup: CDR1 SGHTA, CDR2 FQGNSA. The CDR3 spans 16 residues. V lost 2 bases, J lost 0 bases, and 12 bases lay in between. The CDR3 nucleotides are TGTGCCAGCAGCTTAAAACTAGCCCTTAGCACAGATACGCAGTATTTT. Translated, it gives CASSLKLALSTDTQYF.

V is TRBV12-3 or TRBV12-4 and J is TRBJ1-2, with a weak D call TRBD1 (6 bases). The CDR3 sequence is 15 residues long. Trimming took off 4 bases at V and 0 bases at J, with 12 bases between the two ends. In nucleotides, the CDR3 is TGTGCCAGCAGTTGGACAGACTCAGCTAACTATGGCTACACCTTC. Amino acids: CASSWTDSANYGYTF.

The rearrangement uses TRBV12-3 or TRBV12-4 and TRBJ1-1; TRBD1 might be the D (5 bases). The CDR3 extends over 13 amino acids. V was pared by 7 bases and J by 4 bases, with 13 bases between. CDR3 coding DNA: TGTGCCAGCAATTCAGGACACCGCACTGAAGCTTTCTTT. This sequence encodes CASNSGHRTEAFF.

In its sample, this clonotype was seen a few times. The chain uses TRBV10-3 and TRBJ1-2; possibly TRBD1 for D (5 bases). Germline V CDR1 and CDR2: ENHRY, SYGVKD. The CDR3 contains 12 residues. The V gene lost 3 bases and the J gene lost 8 bases, with 10 bases spanning the gap. The CDR3 sequence is CAISDVGDGYTF. DNA of the CDR3: TGTGCCATCAGTGACGTTGGGGACGGCTACACCTTC.

The table lists this clonotype with a few counts. This chain joins TRBV5-1 and TRBJ1-1, with D possibly TRBD1 on 5 matching bases. V lost 2 bases and J 2 bases, leaving 13 bases between the germline ends. Germline V gives CDR1 SGHRS, CDR2 YFSETQ. This CDR3 spans 15 amino acids. CDR3 sequence reads: CASSFQDTTNTEAFF. CDR3 DNA: TGCGCCAGCAGCTTCCAGGACACCACTAACACTGAAGCTTTCTTT. Using reference TRBV5-1 and TRBJ1-1 for the parts outside the CDR3, the full variable domain is KAGVTQTPRYLIKTRGQQVTLSCSPISGHRSVSWYQQTPGQGLQFLFEYFSETQRNKGNFPGRFSGRQFSNSRSEMNVSTLELGDSALYLCASSFQDTTNTEAFFGQGTRLTVV.

The rearrangement joins TRBV12-3 or TRBV12-4 to TRBJ1-1; 7 bases are a match to TRBD1. CDR3 length equals 14 residues. The J segment lost 4 bases and the V segment lost 5 bases, leaving 7 bases of the junction unmatched. The CDR3 bases are TGTGCCAGCAGTCCGACGACAGGGCCCACTGAAGCTTTCTTT. Translation: CASSPTTGPTEAFF.

The chain is built from TRBV3-1 and TRBJ1-1, with D perhaps matching TRBD1 (5 bases). From germline, CDR1 is LGHDT and CDR2 YNNKEL (reference sequence). The germline V and J ends were trimmed by 4 bases and 3 bases, with 12 bases remaining between them. The CDR3 totals 14 residues. The CDR3: CASSLSGTDTEAFF. In nucleotides, the CDR3 is TGTGCCAGCAGCCTCTCAGGGACTGACACTGAAGCTTTCTTT.

This clonotype was counted only a few times. This sequence joins TRBV6-1 and TRBJ1-5; D ambiguous. Germline V CDR1 and CDR2: MNHNS, SASEGT. The CDR3 has 13 residues. V gave up 1 base and J gave up 7 bases, with 8 bases separating them. CDR3 protein: CASSEGEIQPQHF. In DNA form, the CDR3 reads TGTGCCAGCAGTGAAGGGGAGATCCAGCCCCAGCATTTT.

CDR3 amino acids: CSVEYARGFGNEQFF. CDR3 DNA: TGCAGCGTTGAATACGCCAGGGGGTTTGGAAATGAGCAGTTCTTC. This chain links TRBV29-1 with TRBJ2-1; 7 bases fit TRBD1. The CDR3 is 15 residues long. Germline CDR1 reads SQVTM; CDR2 reads ANQGSEA. V lost 2 bases and J lost 7; bases outside the gene matches: 11.

This chain joins TRBV2 and TRBJ1-2; D is perhaps TRBD1 (5 bases). Germline CDR1 and CDR2: SNHLY and FYNNEI. There are 14 residues in the CDR3. V dropped 5 bases and J dropped 2 bases, with 12 bases sitting between them. The CDR3 protein is CASSPTEKNYGYTF. In nucleotides, the CDR3 is TGTGCCAGCAGTCCGACAGAGAAAAACTATGGCTACACCTTC.

This clonotype turned up a few times. CDR3 sequence reads: CASSLNRDVYNEQFF. The CDR3 coding sequence is TGTGCCAGCAGCTTAAACCGGGATGTCTACAATGAGCAGTTCTTC. J is TRBJ2-1 and V is TRBV12-3 or TRBV12-4, with TRBD2 as a possible D gene (5 bases). There are 15 residues in the CDR3. Trimming pared 6 bases from V and 3 bases from J, leaving 15 bases between.

In this sample, this clonotype turned up a few times. The rearrangement links TRBV29-1 to TRBJ2-1; D is uncertain. V was clipped by 5 bases and J by 0 bases, with 5 bases between them. The CDR3 sequence is 12 residues long. The germline V gene has CDR1 SQVTM and CDR2 ANQGSEA. The CDR3 DNA sequence: TGCAGCGTTTCCAACTCCTACAATGAGCAGTTCTTC. This sequence encodes CSVSNSYNEQFF.

J is TRBJ1-1 and V is TRBV30; D might be TRBD1 (5 bases). Germline V gene data show CDR1 as GTSNPN and CDR2 as SVGIG (reference sequence). V lost 2 bases and J lost 5, with 12 bases in between. CDR3 length: 13 amino acids. As DNA, the CDR3 is TGTGCCTGGAGTTATTTTGCAGGGACTGAAGCTTTCTTT. Translating it yields CAWSYFAGTEAFF.

This clonotype turned up a few times. The chain links TRBV6-1 to TRBJ2-4; tentatively, D is TRBD1 or TRBD2 (5 bases each). Germline CDR1 is MNHNS and CDR2 is SASEGT. Trimming cost V 0 bases and J 9 bases, with 9 bases left between them. The CDR3 loop spans 13 amino acids. The CDR3 is CASSEAPGTIQYF. CDR3 sequence (DNA): TGTGCCAGCAGTGAAGCGCCCGGGACCATTCAGTACTTC.

The CDR3 here is CASSSSSGRVYNEQFF. DNA of the CDR3: TGTGCCAGCAGCTCCTCTAGCGGGAGGGTCTACAATGAGCAGTTCTTC. V and J are TRBV7-2 and TRBJ2-1; 12 nucleotides align to TRBD2. The CDR3 totals 16 residues. V trimming: 4 bases; J trimming: 3 bases; junction bases outside the gene matches: 4. Per germline, CDR1 SGHTA and CDR2 FQGNSA.

The V gene is TRBV6-2 or TRBV6-3, the J gene TRBJ2-7; D tentatively reads TRBD1 or TRBD2 (5 bases each). The germline V gene encodes CDR1 MNHEY and CDR2 SVGEGT. V lost 5 bases to trimming and J lost 7 bases, with 15 bases between them. The CDR3 is made up of 13 amino acids. CDR3 protein: CASSPSGAQEQYV. The CDR3 DNA reads as TGTGCCAGCAGTCCATCCGGGGCTCAAGAGCAGTACGTC.

This chain connects TRBV20-1 to TRBJ2-1; D possibly corresponds to TRBD1 (6 bases). Trimming shortened V by 2 bases and J by 8 bases, and 13 bases separated the two germline ends. The germline CDR1 and CDR2 sequences are DFQATT and SNEGSKA (reference sequence). This CDR3 spans 13 amino acids. CDR3 DNA sequence: TGCAGTGCTAGAAGGGGGTCCCGCGATGAGCAGTTCTTC. This encodes CSARRGSRDEQFF.

This sequence joins TRBV28 and TRBJ2-1; 9 bases match TRBD2. The CDR3 is made up of 15 amino acids. V was clipped by 3 bases and J by 6 bases; unmatched bases: 6. Germline V gives CDR1 MDHEN, CDR2 SYDVKM. The CDR3 is CASSLAGGPLNEQFF. The CDR3, as DNA: TGTGCCAGCAGTTTGGCGGGAGGGCCGCTCAATGAGCAGTTCTTC.

The rearrangement joins TRBV5-6 to TRBJ2-1; 10 bases are a match to TRBD2. Germline V gives CDR1 SGHDT, CDR2 YYEEEE. The CDR3 loop spans 16 amino acids. V lost 0 bases and J lost 5; bases outside the gene matches: 5. CDR3 protein: CASSLAASGSHNEQFF. The CDR3 nucleotides read TGTGCCAGCAGCTTGGCCGCTAGCGGGAGTCACAATGAGCAGTTCTTC. Together with reference TRBV5-6 and TRBJ2-1, the CDR3 gives the full variable domain: DAGVTQSPTHLIKTRGQQVTLRCSPKSGHDTVSWYQQALGQGPQFIFQYYEEEERQRGNFPDRFSGHQFPNYSSELNVNALLLGDSALYLCASSLAASGSHNEQFFGPGTRLTVL.

There are a few counts of this clonotype. The chain has TRBV5-1 and TRBJ2-1, with 9 nucleotides matching TRBD2. The CDR3 spans 14 residues. CDR1 SGHRS and CDR2 YFSETQ come from the germline V gene. V dropped 2 bases and J dropped 6; count of bases not matched to a gene: 3. In nucleotides, the CDR3 is TGCGCCAGCAGCTTTAGCGGGAGCGCCAATGAGCAGTTCTTC. Protein sequence: CASSFSGSANEQFF.

The V call is TRBV20-1, the J call TRBJ2-4; D tentatively fits TRBD1 or TRBD2 (5 bases each). Germline CDR1 and CDR2: DFQATT and SNEGSKA (reference sequence). The CDR3 is 19 amino acids. V lost 1 base and J lost 0, with 22 bases in between. In DNA, the CDR3 is TGCAGTGCTAGAGCTCGGGGCAGGGCGAATATTTTAGCCAAAAACATTCAGTACTTC. Amino acids: CSARARGRANILAKNIQYF.

V and J are TRBV11-2 and TRBJ2-1, with 12 bases matching TRBD2. This CDR3 contains 16 residues. The trim removed 5 bases at V and 10 bases at J, leaving 12 bases unmatched. Germline-derived CDR1 and CDR2 are SGHAT and FQNNGV. CDR3 sequence: CASSGVTSGSRNEQFF. DNA of the CDR3: TGTGCCAGCAGCGGAGTGACTAGCGGGAGTCGGAACGAGCAGTTCTTC.

This clonotype has just a few counts. CDR3 in DNA: TGCGCCAGCAGCCATGGGGCAGATACGCAGTATTTT. Translation gives CASSHGADTQYF. The genes are TRBV4-3 and TRBJ2-3, with D unresolved. Germline-derived CDR1 and CDR2 are LGHNA and YSLEER. V was pared by 3 bases and J by 4 bases, with 5 bases between. The CDR3 has 12 amino acids.

This chain connects TRBV2 to TRBJ2-5; D ambiguous. This CDR3 has 13 amino acids. Trimming cost V 6 bases and J 4 bases, with 12 bases left between them. Per germline, CDR1 SNHLY and CDR2 FYNNEI. This CDR3 is CASSNLEGETQYF. Here the CDR3 DNA reads TGTGCCAGCAGCAACCTGGAAGGAGAGACCCAGTACTTC.

The chain carries TRBV7-9 and TRBJ1-2, with D unclear. This CDR3 has 15 residues. Germline V CDR1 and CDR2: SEHNR, FQNEAQ (reference sequence). V lost 0 bases and J 2 bases, leaving 10 bases between the germline ends. The CDR3 protein is CASSLAGVRNYGYTF. DNA of the CDR3: TGTGCCAGCAGCTTAGCTGGGGTCAGGAACTATGGCTACACCTTC. Complete variable domain (other parts from reference TRBV7-9 and TRBJ1-2): DTGVSQNPRHKITKRGQNVTFRCDPISEHNRLYWYRQTLGQGPEFLTYFQNEAQLEKSRLLSDRFSAERPKGSFSTLEIQRTEQGDSAMYLCASSLAGVRNYGYTFGSGTRLTVV.

The CDR3 DNA follows: TGTGCCGCCGGGACAGGGGAGTGGGGGAGGGCCAATGAGCAGTTCTTC. The encoded protein is CAAGTGEWGRANEQFF. The chain couples TRBV10-3 to TRBJ2-1; 10 bases fit TRBD1. Unmatched junction bases numbered 16, after V lost 11 bases and J lost 6 bases. Germline CDR1 is ENHRY and CDR2 is SYGVKD. The CDR3 runs to 16 residues.

This clonotype was observed a handful of times. The chain links TRBV30 to TRBJ1-4; D may be TRBD1 (5 bases). CDR1 is GTSNPN, CDR2 SVGIG, per germline (reference sequence). Trimming left V 2 bases short and J 8 bases short, with 15 bases between. This CDR3 region has 14 residues. CDR3 loop: CAWSRRGRQEKLFF. The CDR3 DNA is TGTGCCTGGAGTCGCCGGGGCCGGCAGGAAAAACTGTTTTTT.